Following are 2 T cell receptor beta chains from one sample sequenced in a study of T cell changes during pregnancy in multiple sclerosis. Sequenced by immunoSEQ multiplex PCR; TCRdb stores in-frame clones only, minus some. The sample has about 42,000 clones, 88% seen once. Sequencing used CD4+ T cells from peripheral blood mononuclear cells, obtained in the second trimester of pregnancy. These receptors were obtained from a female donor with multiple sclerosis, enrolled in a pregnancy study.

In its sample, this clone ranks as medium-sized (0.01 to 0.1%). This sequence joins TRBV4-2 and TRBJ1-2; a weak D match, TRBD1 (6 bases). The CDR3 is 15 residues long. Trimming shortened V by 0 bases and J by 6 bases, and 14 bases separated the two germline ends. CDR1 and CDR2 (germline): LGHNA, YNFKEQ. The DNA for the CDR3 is TGTGCCAGCAGCCAAGAACAGGGCCCCTTTGATGGCTACACCTTC. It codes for CASSQEQGPFDGYTF.

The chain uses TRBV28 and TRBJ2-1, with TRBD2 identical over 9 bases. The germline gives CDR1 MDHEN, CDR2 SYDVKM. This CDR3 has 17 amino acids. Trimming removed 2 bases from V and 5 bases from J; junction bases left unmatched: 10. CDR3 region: CASSLTTWAGGDNEQFF. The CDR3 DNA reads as TGTGCCAGCAGTTTAACAACTTGGGCGGGAGGGGACAATGAGCAGTTCTTC.